The clone carrying this TCR beta chain has just a few counts. Its target is unknown. The CDR3 consists of 14 residues. V was clipped by 10 bases and J by 6 bases; unmatched bases: 12. From germline, CDR1 is ENHRY and CDR2 SYGVKD. The data belong to a study of regulatory T cells in long-lasting Graves disease. According to the study, TCR beta libraries were built with iRepertoire HTBI primers and CDR3-region Arm-PCR. TCRdb fed the multiplex PCR reads into MiXCR, producing one record per CDR3 protein. Of about 460,000 distinct CDR3 sequences listed, about 14% were seen once; the top ten hold more than 15%. The study, taken as a whole, reports: Sample size, which was small, may have reduced accuracy. Persistent patients had more shared public clonotypes (fewer than 3,000) than new patients (around 950). Favored gene segments in persistent disease were TRBV28, TRBJ1-2 and TRBJ2-5.

Described time point: newly diagnosed GD, antithyroid drugs for less than 3 months. PBMCs were the source of the RNA used for TCR sequencing. In this cohort, patients came from an endocrinology department located in Xi'an, China. In addition, the sample was reused for a study of T cells in Graves' hyperthyroidism and ophthalmopathy.

The chain carries TRBV10-3 and TRBJ2-7, with 10 positions matching TRBD1. The material sequenced was peripheral blood mononuclear cells (PBMCs), taken at new diagnosis, from a patient treated with antithyroid drugs. The sequence derives from a woman aged 45 to 65 with Graves disease. CDR3 residues: CATGQGGIDGEQYF. The CDR3, as DNA: TGTGCCACCGGACAGGGGGGAATAGACGGCGAGCAGTACTTC.